This T cell receptor (beta chain) was retrieved from a study of T cells in localized non-small cell lung cancer. Atypia-free adjacent lung came from at least 2 cm beyond the tumor margin. V was pared by 3 bases and J by 1 base, with 3 bases between. CDR1 and CDR2 (germline): LGHNT, FRNRAP. The CDR3 runs 12 residues. The table came from immunoSEQ multiplex PCR; TCRdb's copy has only in-frame clones and leaves some out. The sample contains 560 or so clones, around 33% of which appear only once. Overall study findings and caveats: Heterogeneity remains possible, as sequencing covered one tumor region only. Uninvolved adjacent lung showed the highest T cell clonality, exceeding tumor. For the top 100 tumor clones, a median about 56 also appeared in adjacent lung.

To note about this clone: Its antigen is not known.

The source of this sequence is an older female donor with stage I lung adenocarcinoma. The chain links TRBV12-5 to TRBJ1-1; D gene unclear. The material sequenced was normal lung tissue next to the tumor, taken before any cancer treatment. The CDR3 spells CASGFGNTEAFF. CDR3 DNA: TGTGCTAGTGGTTTCGGGAACACTGAAGCTTTCTTT.